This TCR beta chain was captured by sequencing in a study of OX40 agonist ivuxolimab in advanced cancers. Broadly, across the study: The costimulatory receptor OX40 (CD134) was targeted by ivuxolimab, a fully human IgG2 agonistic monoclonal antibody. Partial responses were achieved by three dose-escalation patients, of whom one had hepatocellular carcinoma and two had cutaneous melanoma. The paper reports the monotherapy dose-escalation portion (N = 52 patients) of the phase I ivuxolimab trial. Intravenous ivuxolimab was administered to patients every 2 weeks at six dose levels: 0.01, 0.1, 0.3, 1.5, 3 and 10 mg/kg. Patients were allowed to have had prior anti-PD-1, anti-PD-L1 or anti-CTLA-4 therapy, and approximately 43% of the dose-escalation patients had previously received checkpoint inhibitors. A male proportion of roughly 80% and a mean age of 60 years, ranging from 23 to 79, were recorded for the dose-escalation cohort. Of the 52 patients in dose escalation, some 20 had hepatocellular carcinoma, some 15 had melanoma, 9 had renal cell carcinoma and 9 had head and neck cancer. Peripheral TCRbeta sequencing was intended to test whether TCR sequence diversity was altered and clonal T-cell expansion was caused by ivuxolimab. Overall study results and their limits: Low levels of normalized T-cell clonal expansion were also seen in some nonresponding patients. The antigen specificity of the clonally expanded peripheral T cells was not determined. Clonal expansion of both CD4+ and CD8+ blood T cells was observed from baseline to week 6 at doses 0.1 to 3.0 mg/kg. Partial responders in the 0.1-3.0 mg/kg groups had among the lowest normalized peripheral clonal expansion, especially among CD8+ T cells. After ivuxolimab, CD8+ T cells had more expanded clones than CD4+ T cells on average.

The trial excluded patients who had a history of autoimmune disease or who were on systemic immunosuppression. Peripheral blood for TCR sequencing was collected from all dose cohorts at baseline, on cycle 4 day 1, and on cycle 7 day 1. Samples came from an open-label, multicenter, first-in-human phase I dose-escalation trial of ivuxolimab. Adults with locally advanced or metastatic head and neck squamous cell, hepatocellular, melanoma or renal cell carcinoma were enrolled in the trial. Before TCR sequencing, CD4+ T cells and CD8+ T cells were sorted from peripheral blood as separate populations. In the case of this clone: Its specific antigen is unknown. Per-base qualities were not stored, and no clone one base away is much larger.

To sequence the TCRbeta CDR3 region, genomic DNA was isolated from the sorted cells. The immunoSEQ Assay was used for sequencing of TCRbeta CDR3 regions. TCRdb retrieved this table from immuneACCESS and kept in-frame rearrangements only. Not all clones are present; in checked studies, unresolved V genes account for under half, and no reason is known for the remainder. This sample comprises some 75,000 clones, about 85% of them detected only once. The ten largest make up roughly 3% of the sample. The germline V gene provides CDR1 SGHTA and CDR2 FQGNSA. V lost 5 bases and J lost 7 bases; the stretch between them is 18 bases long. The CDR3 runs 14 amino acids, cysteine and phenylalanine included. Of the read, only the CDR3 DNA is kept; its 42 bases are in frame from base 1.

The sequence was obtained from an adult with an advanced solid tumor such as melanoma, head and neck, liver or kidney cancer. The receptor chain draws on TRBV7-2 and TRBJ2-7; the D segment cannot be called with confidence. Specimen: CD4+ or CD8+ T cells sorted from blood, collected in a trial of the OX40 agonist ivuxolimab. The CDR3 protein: CASSRYTAWGEQYF. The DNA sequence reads TGTGCCAGCAGCCGATATACGGCCTGGGGAGAGCAGTACTTC.